Included here is one TCR beta chain sequence, with context. In the original processing: Using reference gene primer amplification, nucleated cell counts were estimated. Some clones are missing from TCRdb's copy, which holds only in-frame ones; the method was immunoSEQ multiplex PCR. For V, J and clone size, that table is used; D and trimming come from the DNA. Among roughly 30,000 clones, around 86% were seen once, and the ten largest hold 60% to 65%. This record belongs to a study of blood T cell repertoires in COVID-19. Study in general: The study drew acute and convalescent COVID-19 samples from the United States, Italy and Spain. Nucleic acid was either cDNA or gDNA, and it came from T cells, B-cell-depleted T cells, or PBMCs.

From germline, CDR1 is MNHEY and CDR2 SVGEGT. Unmatched junction bases numbered 12, after V lost 7 bases and J lost 3 bases. The CDR3 has 15 amino acids. The TCR sequence derives from a man aged 65 to 85 with acute or convalescent COVID-19. This chain links TRBV6-2 or TRBV6-3 with TRBJ2-7, with 7 bases aligning to TRBD1. The sample was peripheral blood. The CDR3 region has the DNA TGTGCCAGCACCCCCGTCAGGACAGGCTTCTACGAGCAGTACTTC. Protein product: CASTPVRTGFYEQYF.